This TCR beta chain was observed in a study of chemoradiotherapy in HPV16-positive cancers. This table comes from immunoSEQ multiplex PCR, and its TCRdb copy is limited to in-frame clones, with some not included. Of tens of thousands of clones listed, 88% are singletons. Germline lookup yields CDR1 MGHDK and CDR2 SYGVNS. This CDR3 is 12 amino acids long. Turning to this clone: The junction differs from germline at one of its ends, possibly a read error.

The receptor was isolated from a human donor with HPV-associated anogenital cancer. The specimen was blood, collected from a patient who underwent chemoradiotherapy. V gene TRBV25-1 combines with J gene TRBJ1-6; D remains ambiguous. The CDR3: CARSAFNSPLHF. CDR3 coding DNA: TGTGCCAGAAGTGCCTTTAATTCACCCCTCCACTTT.